Sequencing of this TCR beta chain was carried out in a study of OX40 agonist ivuxolimab in advanced cancers. Study observations and caveats: On average, CD8+ T cells showed a greater number of expanded clones than CD4+. Expanded peripheral T cells had an undetermined antigen specificity.

Sequencing was performed with immunoSEQ multiplex PCR; in TCRdb, only in-frame clones are kept and a portion is missing. This sample carries fewer than 85,000 clones, roughly 85% of them seen once, and the ten largest clones take 1.5% to 2.5%. The CDR3 is 13 amino acids. Trimming left V 0 bases short and J 8 bases short, with 10 bases between. Germline CDR1 and CDR2: LNHDA and SQIVND (reference sequence). About this clone: No antigen is known for it.

The specimen was CD4+ or CD8+ T cells sorted from blood, collected in a trial of the OX40 agonist ivuxolimab. The origin of this receptor is an adult with an advanced solid tumor such as melanoma, head and neck, liver or kidney cancer. The chain recombines TRBV19 with TRBJ1-1; D not resolved. The CDR3 spells CASSIETVREAFF. In nucleotides, the CDR3 is TGTGCCAGTAGTATAGAAACAGTTCGGGAAGCTTTCTTT.